Detailed here is one T cell receptor (beta chain). Its antigen remains unknown. 5'RACE with constant-segment primers built TCRalpha and TCRbeta cDNA libraries with UMIs. From the 5' RACE reads, TCRdb called clonotypes with MiXCR, one entry per CDR3 protein. Among about 540,000 distinct CDR3 sequences listed, 20% were seen once. This record belongs to a study of T-cell memory formation after mild COVID-19. Overall study: Clustering of TCRs was largely donor specific.

The CDR3 is 15 amino acids. Looked up from germline, CDR1 is LGHNA and CDR2 is YSLEER. Trimming took off 0 bases at V and 8 bases at J, with 14 bases between the two ends. Study outcomes and limitations: Contracting CD4+ clones were located mainly in CM and EM, and CD8+ clones in EMRA.

The specimen was PBMCs or a T cell subset sorted from them (not recorded which). This receptor was taken from an adult woman who had mild COVID-19 (a few samples of this study predate the infection). Cell type and time point are not known. The rearrangement links TRBV4-3 to TRBJ2-1, with D maybe TRBD2 (6 bases). The CDR3 is CASSQETSFGDEQFF. DNA of the CDR3: TGCGCCAGCAGCCAAGAGACTAGTTTTGGGGATGAGCAGTTCTTC.